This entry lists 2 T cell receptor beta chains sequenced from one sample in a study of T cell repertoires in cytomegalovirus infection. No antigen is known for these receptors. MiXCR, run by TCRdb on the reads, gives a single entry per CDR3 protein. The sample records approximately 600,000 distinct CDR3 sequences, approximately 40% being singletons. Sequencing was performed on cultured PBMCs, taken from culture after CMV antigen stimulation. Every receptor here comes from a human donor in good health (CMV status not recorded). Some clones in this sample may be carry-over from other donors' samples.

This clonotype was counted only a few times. The DNA for the CDR3 is TGTGCCAGCAGCCTCCCCCTTGGGGGCGGGGGGGTACCTAGCACAGATACGCAGTATTTT. Its protein product is CASSLPLGGGGVPSTDTQYF. This chain connects TRBV7-2 to TRBJ2-3; 9 bases are a match to TRBD2. The CDR3 spans 20 residues. Trimming took 5 bases from V and 0 from J; bases not matched to a gene: 18. The germline V gene encodes CDR1 SGHTA and CDR2 FQGNSA.

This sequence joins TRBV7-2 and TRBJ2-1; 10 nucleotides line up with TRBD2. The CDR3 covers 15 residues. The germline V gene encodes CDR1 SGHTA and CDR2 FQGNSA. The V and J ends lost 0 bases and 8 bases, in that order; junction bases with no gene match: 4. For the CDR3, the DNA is TGTGCCAGCAGCTTAGCTAGCGGGAGGCTCGATGAGCAGTTCTTC. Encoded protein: CASSLASGRLDEQFF.